Presented here are 9 T cell receptor beta chains from one specimen sequenced in a study of shared clonotypes between healthy human individuals. The protocol was immunoSEQ multiplex PCR, while the TCRdb copy is restricted to in-frame clones and leaves out a portion. This sample has about 2.2 million clones, with just over 90% found just once. Naive CD8 isolation took CD45RO-negative cells positively selected for CCR7 and excluded terminally differentiated effector memory CD45RA+ cells. The sample taken for sequencing was naive CD8+ T cells from PBMCs. Receptors originate from a man between 18 and 35 years old in good health. Some clones in this sample may be carry-over from other donors' samples.

This sequence joins TRBV19 and TRBJ1-1, with 7 bases aligning to TRBD1. The V segment lost 5 bases and the J segment 6 bases; nucleotides outside the gene matches: 24. CDR1 and CDR2 from the germline V gene are LNHDA and SQIVND (reference sequence). This CDR3 region has 19 residues. In DNA form, the CDR3 reads TGTGCCAGTAGTCCCGCGGGGGACAGCCCGTTTATTAGAGTGGCTGAAGCTTTCTTT. The encoded protein is CASSPAGDSPFIRVAEAFF.

The J gene is TRBJ2-1, the V gene TRBV5-1, with 7 nucleotides matching TRBD1. The ends lost 3 bases at V and 7 bases at J; junction bases unmatched: 4. CDR1 is SGHRS, CDR2 YFSETQ, per germline. The CDR3 covers 13 residues. This CDR3 is CASSYLTGNEQFF. The CDR3, as DNA: TGCGCCAGCAGCTACCTGACAGGGAATGAGCAGTTCTTC.

This clone was counted a single time. The genes are TRBV9 and TRBJ2-2, with D hard to call. The CDR3 has 14 amino acids. Per the germline V gene, CDR1 is SGDLS and CDR2 is YYNGEE. Trimming stripped 0 bases from V and 6 bases from J, with 9 bases between. CDR3 nucleotides: TGTGCCAGCAGCGTAGTTGCATATCCCGGGGAGCTGTTTTTT. Protein product: CASSVVAYPGELFF.

CDR3 protein: CASSRKPGQDNYGYTF. In nucleotides, the CDR3 is TGCGCCAGCAGCCGCAAACCGGGACAGGATAACTATGGCTACACCTTC. This rearrangement joins TRBV4-1 to TRBJ1-2; 8 bases are shared with TRBD1. Germline V gene data show CDR1 as MGHRA and CDR2 as YSYEKL. V shed 4 bases, J shed 1 base, and the junction held 8 bases outside the gene matches. The CDR3 runs 16 residues.

The chain is built from TRBV28 and TRBJ2-2, with a tentative D call TRBD1 (6 bases). Between the trimmed V and J ends, which lost 6 bases and 0 bases, there was a span of 8 bases. This CDR3 has 14 residues. Per germline, CDR1 MDHEN and CDR2 SYDVKM. DNA for the CDR3: TGTGCCAGCAGGGGACATACGAACACCGGGGAGCTGTTTTTT. Protein sequence: CASRGHTNTGELFF.

As regards this clone: This sample includes further DNA sequences coding for the same CDR3. The chain employs TRBV7-9 and TRBJ2-7; D might be TRBD2 (6 bases). The CDR3 spans 13 residues. Per the germline V gene, CDR1 is SEHNR and CDR2 is FQNEAQ (reference sequence). V lost 5 bases and J 2 bases, leaving 10 bases between the germline ends. CDR3 nucleotides: TGTGCCAGCAGCCCGGGACTTACCTACGAGCAGTACTTC. This encodes CASSPGLTYEQYF.

The chain is built from TRBV14 and TRBJ2-1, with no clear D. The CDR3 consists of 15 residues. CDR1 is SGHDN and CDR2 is FVKESK in the germline V gene. Trimming cost V 0 bases and J 4 bases, with 10 bases left between them. The CDR3 sequence: CASSQEAEIYNEQFF. The CDR3 bases are TGTGCCAGCAGCCAAGAGGCGGAGATTTACAATGAGCAGTTCTTC. Together with reference TRBV14 and TRBJ2-1, the CDR3 gives the full variable domain: EAGVTQFPSHSVIEKGQTVTLRCDPISGHDNLYWYRRVMGKEIKFLLHFVKESKQDESGMPNNRFLAERTGGTYSTLKVQPAELEDSGVYFCASSQEAEIYNEQFFGPGTRLTVL.

The rearrangement joins TRBV6-1 to TRBJ1-1; 7 bases fit TRBD1. Germline CDR1 is MNHNS and CDR2 is SASEGT. J gave up 4 bases and V 3 bases, and 8 bases lay outside the gene matches. The CDR3 sequence is 15 residues long. As DNA, the CDR3 is TGTGCCAGCAGTGATCCCTTAGGGGGCGGCACTGAAGCTTTCTTT. It specifies CASSDPLGGGTEAFF.

This chain joins TRBV19 and TRBJ2-7; 8 nucleotides agree with TRBD2. J was trimmed by 1 base and V by 9 bases; bases with no gene match: 8. CDR3 length: 14 amino acids. Germline CDR1 and CDR2: LNHDA and SQIVND (reference sequence). CDR3 protein: CASRRKRESYEQYF. CDR3 DNA: TGTGCCAGCCGTCGCAAGCGGGAGTCCTACGAGCAGTACTTC.